These 18 T cell receptor beta chains originate from one sample sequenced in a study of blood T cell repertoires in COVID-19. Sequencing was performed with immunoSEQ multiplex PCR; in TCRdb, only in-frame clones are kept and a portion is missing. The sample carries some 180,000 clones, around 80% recorded once. The sequencing input was peripheral blood. The receptors come from a woman aged 40 to 50 with COVID-19, enrolled during active disease.

This clone was seen a handful of times. The chain has TRBV5-4 and TRBJ2-7, with TRBD2 matching over 8 bases. Looked up from germline, CDR1 is SGHNT and CDR2 is YYREEE (reference sequence). The ends lost 4 bases at V and 4 bases at J; junction bases unmatched: 10. This CDR3 contains 15 residues. CDR3 protein: CASSTSGGGPYEQYF. The CDR3 DNA is TGTGCCAGCAGCACCTCTGGCGGGGGGCCGTACGAGCAGTACTTC.

The V call is TRBV9, the J call TRBJ1-5; 7 nucleotides line up with TRBD1. The CDR3 has 15 residues. Germline assignment: CDR1 SGDLS and CDR2 YYNGEE. The J segment lost 3 bases and the V segment lost 2 bases, leaving 5 bases of the junction unmatched. The CDR3 loop is CASSVAGGFNQPQHF. The CDR3 DNA follows: TGTGCCAGCAGCGTGGCAGGGGGTTTCAATCAGCCCCAGCATTTT. The full variable domain, with the rest looked up from reference TRBV9 and TRBJ1-5, is DSGVTQTPKHLITATGQRVTLRCSPRSGDLSVYWYQQSLDQGLQFLIQYYNGEERAKGNILERFSAQQFPDLHSELNLSSLELGDSALYFCASSVAGGFNQPQHFGDGTRLSIL.

The rearrangement links TRBV19 to TRBJ2-2; D not certain. The germline V gene encodes CDR1 LNHDA and CDR2 SQIVND (reference sequence). The V end was cut by 3 bases, the J end by 1 base, with 6 bases between. CDR3 length: 14 residues. The CDR3 sequence is CASSILGNTGELFF. The CDR3 bases are TGTGCCAGTAGTATTCTAGGGAACACCGGGGAGCTGTTTTTT.

The chain employs TRBV19 and TRBJ2-1; D perhaps matches TRBD2 (5 bases). The germline V gene has CDR1 LNHDA and CDR2 SQIVND (reference sequence). This CDR3 spans 14 amino acids. V lost 3 bases, J lost 5 bases, and 11 bases lay in between. DNA for the CDR3: TGTGCCAGTAGTATGAAGCGGAGCAACAATGAGCAGTTCTTC. This translates into CASSMKRSNNEQFF.

The chain carries TRBV19 and TRBJ1-6; D possibly corresponds to TRBD1 (5 bases). Germline V gives CDR1 LNHDA, CDR2 SQIVND (reference sequence). The CDR3 runs 13 residues. The V and J ends lost 8 bases and 7 bases respectively, with 12 bases between them. The CDR3 nucleotides are TGTGCCAGTGCGCTAAACAGGAATTCACCCCTCCACTTT. Its translation is CASALNRNSPLHF.

The chain couples TRBV15 to TRBJ2-2; perhaps TRBD1 as D (6 bases). The CDR3 has 15 residues. Germline V gene data show CDR1 as LNHNV and CDR2 as YYDKDF (reference sequence). V was shortened by 1 base and J by 2 bases, with 8 bases between the two germline ends. CDR3 DNA: TGTGCCACCAGCAGAGCCAGGGGAAACACCGGGGAGCTGTTTTTT. It translates to CATSRARGNTGELFF.

The chain combines TRBV27 with TRBJ1-1; D uncertain. This CDR3 region has 13 residues. Germline V gene lookup returns CDR1 MNHEY and CDR2 SMNVEV (reference sequence). The ends were cut back, 3 bases at V and 1 base at J, with 6 bases in the middle. CDR3 sequence reads: CASSFSGNTEAFF. CDR3 DNA: TGTGCCAGCAGTTTCTCGGGGAACACTGAAGCTTTCTTT.

V is TRBV27 and J is TRBJ1-1; 9 nucleotides match TRBD1. The J segment lost 1 base and the V segment lost 10 bases, leaving 4 bases of the junction unmatched. Germline CDR1 MNHEY, CDR2 SMNVEV (reference sequence). There are 13 residues in the CDR3. The CDR3 loop reads CATSGQGNTEAFF. In DNA, the CDR3 is TGTGCCACCTCGGGACAGGGGAACACTGAAGCTTTCTTT.

The chain uses TRBV19 and TRBJ2-1, with TRBD1 matching 8 bases. Looked up from germline, CDR1 is LNHDA and CDR2 is SQIVND (reference sequence). The length of the CDR3 is 13 residues. Losses at the gene ends were 7 bases for V and 7 bases for J; bases not matched to a gene: 6. The CDR3 loop reads CASTRTGWNEQFF. CDR3 nucleotides: TGTGCCAGTACCCGGACAGGGTGGAATGAGCAGTTCTTC.

The chain couples TRBV19 to TRBJ1-1, with 7 bases fitting TRBD1. CDR3 length: 14 residues. Per the germline V gene, CDR1 is LNHDA and CDR2 is SQIVND (reference sequence). V trimming: 4 bases; J trimming: 0 bases; junction bases outside the gene matches: 2. DNA for the CDR3: TGTGCCAGTAGTAGACAGGGAATGAACACTGAAGCTTTCTTT. Amino acids: CASSRQGMNTEAFF.

The gene calls are TRBV7-8 and TRBJ2-7; 7 nucleotides line up with TRBD1. The CDR3 extends over 15 amino acids. Germline CDR1 SGHVS, CDR2 FQNEAQ. The V gene end was trimmed by 2 bases and the J gene end by 1 base; junction bases not matched to a gene: 5. CDR3 bases: TGTGCCAGCAGCTTACAGACAGGGCAGTCCTACGAGCAGTACTTC. This encodes CASSLQTGQSYEQYF.

This clone was counted only a few times. CDR3 sequence: CATSDGGGQGNYGYTF. The CDR3 DNA follows: TGTGCCACCAGTGATGGGGGAGGACAGGGGAACTATGGCTACACCTTC. The genes are TRBV24-1 and TRBJ1-2, with 9 nucleotides matching TRBD1. The length of the CDR3 is 16 residues. Losses at the gene ends were 3 bases for V and 2 bases for J; bases not matched to a gene: 6. The germline V gene encodes CDR1 KGHDR and CDR2 SFDVKD.

In this sample, this clone turned up once. The rearrangement links TRBV19 to TRBJ2-7, with TRBD2 matching 8 bases. Germline CDR1 LNHDA, CDR2 SQIVND (reference sequence). The length of the CDR3 is 13 residues. J lost 4 bases, V lost 6 bases, and 5 bases had no gene match. CDR3 sequence (DNA): TGTGCCAGTAGCAATCGGGGGGGGTACGAGCAGTACTTC. It codes for CASSNRGGYEQYF. Combining the CDR3 with reference TRBV19 and TRBJ2-7 gives the whole variable domain DGGITQSPKYLFRKEGQNVTLSCEQNLNHDAMYWYRQDPGQGLRLIYYSQIVNDFQKGDIAEGYSVSREKKESFPLTVTSAQKNPTAFYLCASSNRGGYEQYFGPGTRLTVT.

The V call is TRBV4-2, the J call TRBJ2-1, with D uncertain. The CDR3 is 18 amino acids. V was trimmed by 0 bases and J by 0 bases, leaving 15 bases between them. Germline values: CDR1 LGHNA, CDR2 YNFKEQ. The CDR3 nucleotides are TGTGCCAGCAGCCAAGACCCCCCACTGGTCGACTCCTACAATGAGCAGTTCTTC. Protein product: CASSQDPPLVDSYNEQFF.

This chain joins TRBV11-2 and TRBJ2-1, with D possibly TRBD2 on 6 matching bases. The V and J ends lost 1 base and 10 bases respectively, with 17 bases between them. CDR3 length: 15 amino acids. The germline V gene encodes CDR1 SGHAT and CDR2 FQNNGV. CDR3 nucleotide sequence: TGTGCCAGCAGCTTAGGAGGTCGGGGGATAATGGAGCAGTTCTTC. Protein sequence: CASSLGGRGIMEQFF.

This clone was counted ten times or more. The gene calls are TRBV27 and TRBJ2-2; 8 bases are shared with TRBD1. With 5 bases clipped from V and 2 bases from J, the junction kept 4 bases outside the gene matches. The CDR3 totals 15 residues. The germline gives CDR1 MNHEY, CDR2 SMNVEV (reference sequence). CDR3 region: CASSRTGFNTGELFF. CDR3 DNA: TGTGCCAGCAGTAGGACAGGGTTCAACACCGGGGAGCTGTTTTTT.

For the CDR3, the DNA is TGCGCCAGCAGTGAAAAAACAGGGATCACCTCACCCCTCCACTTT. Translation: CASSEKTGITSPLHF. The chain carries TRBV10-1 and TRBJ1-6; TRBD1 might be the D (6 bases). V shed 3 bases and J shed 10 bases, with 16 bases lying between them. The CDR3 has 15 amino acids. CDR1 WNHNN and CDR2 SYGVQD come from the germline V gene (reference sequence).

This clone has just a few counts. The junction differs from germline at one of its ends, possibly a read error. Written as DNA, the CDR3 is TGTGCCAGCAGGGAAGACGGGGGACTAGCCACCGGGGAGCTGTTTTTT. Translating it yields CASREDGGLATGELFF. J is TRBJ2-2 and V is TRBV2; 9 nucleotides line up with TRBD2. Germline loops: CDR1 SNHLY, CDR2 FYNNEI. The CDR3 extends over 16 amino acids.